This TCR beta chain was sequenced for a study of low-dose radiotherapy and immunotherapy resistance in tumors. This clonotype was seen ten or more times. Germline V gene sequence: CDR1 SGHTA, CDR2 FQGNSA. CDR3 length: 17 amino acids. V lost 2 bases and J lost 6; bases outside the gene matches: 10. The time point: before trial treatment. Donors were dosed with nivolumab and ipilimumab; they also received aspirin, low-dose cyclophosphamide and low-dose radiotherapy. TRAV- and TRBV-specific primers were used for first-strand cDNA, which covered alpha and beta chains. TCR amplification involved 20 PCR cycles with a constant-region primer and V-primer adapter. The authors amplified isolated mRNA by in vitro transcription. TCRdb re-analysed the reads in MiXCR, keeping a single row per CDR3 protein. This table has 60,000 to 75,000 distinct CDR3 sequences, 26% appearing once.

The sequencing used PBMCs, collected before treatment. The clonotype originates from a male donor with rectosigmoid adenocarcinoma. The chain recombines TRBV7-2 with TRBJ2-1, with 10 positions matching TRBD2. The CDR3 region has the DNA TGTGCCAGCAGCTTAAAGGGATTAGCGGGGGGTTTCAATGAGCAGTTCTTC. This encodes CASSLKGLAGGFNEQFF.